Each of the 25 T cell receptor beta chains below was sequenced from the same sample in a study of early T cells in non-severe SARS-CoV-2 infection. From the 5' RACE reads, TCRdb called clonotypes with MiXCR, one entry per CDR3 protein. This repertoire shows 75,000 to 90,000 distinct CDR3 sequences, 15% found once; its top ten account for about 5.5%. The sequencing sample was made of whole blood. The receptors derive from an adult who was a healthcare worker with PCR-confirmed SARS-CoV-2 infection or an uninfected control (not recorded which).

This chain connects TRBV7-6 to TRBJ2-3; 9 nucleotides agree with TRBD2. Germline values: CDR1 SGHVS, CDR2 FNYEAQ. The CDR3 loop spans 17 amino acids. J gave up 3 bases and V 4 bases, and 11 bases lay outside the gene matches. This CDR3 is CASSSGPLAGRTDTQYF. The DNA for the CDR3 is TGTGCCAGCAGCTCCGGACCTCTAGCGGGAAGGACAGATACGCAGTATTTT.

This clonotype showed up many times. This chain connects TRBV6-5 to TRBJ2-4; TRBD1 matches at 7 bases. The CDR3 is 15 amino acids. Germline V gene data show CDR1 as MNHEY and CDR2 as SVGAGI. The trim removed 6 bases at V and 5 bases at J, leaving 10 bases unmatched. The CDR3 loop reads CASRPTWTGENIQYF. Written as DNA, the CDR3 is TGTGCCAGCAGGCCCACCTGGACAGGCGAAAACATTCAGTACTTC.

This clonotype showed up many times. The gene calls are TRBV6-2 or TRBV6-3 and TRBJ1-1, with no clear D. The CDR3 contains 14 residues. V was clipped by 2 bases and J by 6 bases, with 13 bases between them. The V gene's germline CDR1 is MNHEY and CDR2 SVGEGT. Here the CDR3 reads CASSYRSGISEAFF. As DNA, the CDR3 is TGTGCCAGCAGTTACAGGTCTGGTATCTCTGAAGCTTTCTTT.

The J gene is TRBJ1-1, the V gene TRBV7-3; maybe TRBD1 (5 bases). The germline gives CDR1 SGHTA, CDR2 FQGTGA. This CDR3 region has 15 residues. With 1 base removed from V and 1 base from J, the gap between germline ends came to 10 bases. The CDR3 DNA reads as TGTGCCAGCAGCTTAATCGGGGGGAAGAACACTGAAGCTTTCTTT. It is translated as CASSLIGGKNTEAFF.

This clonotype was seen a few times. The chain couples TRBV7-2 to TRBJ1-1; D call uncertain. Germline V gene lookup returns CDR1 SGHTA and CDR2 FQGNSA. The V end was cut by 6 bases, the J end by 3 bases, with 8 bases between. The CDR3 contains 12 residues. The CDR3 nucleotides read TGTGCCAGCAGGGCAGAACACACTGAAGCTTTCTTT. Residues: CASRAEHTEAFF. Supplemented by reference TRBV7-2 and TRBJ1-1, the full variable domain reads GAGVSQSPSNKVTEKGKDVELRCDPISGHTALYWYRQSLGQGLEFLIYFQGNSAPDKSGLPSDRFSAERTGGSVSTLTIQRTQQEDSAVYLCASRAEHTEAFFGQGTRLTVV.

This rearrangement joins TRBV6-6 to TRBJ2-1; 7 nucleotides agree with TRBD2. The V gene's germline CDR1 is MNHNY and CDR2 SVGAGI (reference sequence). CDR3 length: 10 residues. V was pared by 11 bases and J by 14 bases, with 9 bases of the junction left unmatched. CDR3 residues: CAGGGGTKFF. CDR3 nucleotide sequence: TGTGCCGGGGGGGGAGGGACTAAGTTCTTC.

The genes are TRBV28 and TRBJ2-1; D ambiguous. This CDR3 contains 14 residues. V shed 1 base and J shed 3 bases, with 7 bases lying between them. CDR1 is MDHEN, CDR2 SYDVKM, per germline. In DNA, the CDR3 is TGTGCCAGCAGTTTATTCGGCGTCTACAATGAGCAGTTCTTC. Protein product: CASSLFGVYNEQFF.

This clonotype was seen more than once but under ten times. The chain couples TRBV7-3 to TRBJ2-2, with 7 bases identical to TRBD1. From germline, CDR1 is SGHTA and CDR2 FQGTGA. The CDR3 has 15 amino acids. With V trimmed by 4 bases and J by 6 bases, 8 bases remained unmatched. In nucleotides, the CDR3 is TGTGCCAGCAGCTCCGATCCTGGACAGGCCGGGGAGCTGTTTTTT. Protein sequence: CASSSDPGQAGELFF.

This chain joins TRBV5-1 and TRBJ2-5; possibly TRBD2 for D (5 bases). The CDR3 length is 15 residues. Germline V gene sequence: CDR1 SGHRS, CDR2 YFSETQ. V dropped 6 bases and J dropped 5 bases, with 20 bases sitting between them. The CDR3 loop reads CASTLALAPYETQYF. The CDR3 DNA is TGCGCCAGCACCCTCGCGCTAGCTCCTTATGAGACCCAGTACTTC.

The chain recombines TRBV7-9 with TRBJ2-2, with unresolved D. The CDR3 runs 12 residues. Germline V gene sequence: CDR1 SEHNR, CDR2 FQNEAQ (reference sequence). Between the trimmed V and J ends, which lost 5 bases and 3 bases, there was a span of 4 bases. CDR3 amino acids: CASSPDTGELFF. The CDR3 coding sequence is TGTGCCAGCAGCCCAGACACCGGGGAGCTGTTTTTT.

CDR3 in DNA: TGTGCCAGCAAGAGTAGCCAGGGGGGGGAAAAACTGTTTTTT. It translates to CASKSSQGGEKLFF. This chain links TRBV28 with TRBJ1-4; 7 positions match TRBD1. CDR1 and CDR2 (germline): MDHEN, SYDVKM. The ends lost 7 bases at V and 8 bases at J; junction bases unmatched: 10. This CDR3 has 14 amino acids.

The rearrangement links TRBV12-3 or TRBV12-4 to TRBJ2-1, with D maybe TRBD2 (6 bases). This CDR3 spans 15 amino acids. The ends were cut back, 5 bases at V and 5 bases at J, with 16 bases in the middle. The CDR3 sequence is CASSAGLASNNEQFF. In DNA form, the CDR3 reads TGTGCCAGCAGTGCGGGGCTAGCGTCTAACAATGAGCAGTTCTTC.

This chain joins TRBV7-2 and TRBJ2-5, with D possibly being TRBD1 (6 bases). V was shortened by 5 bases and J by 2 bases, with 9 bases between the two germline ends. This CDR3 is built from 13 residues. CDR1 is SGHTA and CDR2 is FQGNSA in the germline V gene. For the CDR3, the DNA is TGTGCCAGCAGCAACAGGGTGCAAGAGACCCAGTACTTC. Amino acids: CASSNRVQETQYF.

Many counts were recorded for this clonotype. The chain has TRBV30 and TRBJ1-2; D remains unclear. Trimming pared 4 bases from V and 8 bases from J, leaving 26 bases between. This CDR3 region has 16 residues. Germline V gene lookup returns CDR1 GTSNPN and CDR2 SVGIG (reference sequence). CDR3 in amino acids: CAWMRAGLQHGLGYTF. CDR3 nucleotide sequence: TGTGCCTGGATGCGGGCAGGCCTTCAACATGGATTGGGCTACACCTTC.

The CDR3 reads CASRAKANTGELFF. CDR3 sequence (DNA): TGTGCCAGCCGGGCCAAAGCGAACACCGGGGAGCTGTTTTTT. The rearrangement uses TRBV3-1 and TRBJ2-2, with D unresolved. Trimming removed 8 bases from V and 0 bases from J, with 10 bases in between. The germline V gene has CDR1 LGHDT and CDR2 YNNKEL (reference sequence). The CDR3 is 14 amino acids.

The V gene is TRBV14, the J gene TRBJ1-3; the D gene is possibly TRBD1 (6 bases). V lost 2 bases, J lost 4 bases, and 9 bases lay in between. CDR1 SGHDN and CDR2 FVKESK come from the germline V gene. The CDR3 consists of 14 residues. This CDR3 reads CASSQTGMGNTIYF. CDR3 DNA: TGTGCCAGCAGCCAAACAGGGATGGGAAACACCATATATTTT.

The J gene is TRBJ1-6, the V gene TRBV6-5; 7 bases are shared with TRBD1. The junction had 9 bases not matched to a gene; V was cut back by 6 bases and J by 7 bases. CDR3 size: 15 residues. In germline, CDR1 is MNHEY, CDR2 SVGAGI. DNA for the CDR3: TGTGCCAGCAGATCGGACAGGTCGCGCAATTCACCCCTCCACTTT. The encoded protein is CASRSDRSRNSPLHF.

The CDR3 bases are TGTGCCAGCTCACCGGGGACAGGAATCTCTGGGGCCAACGTCCTGACTTTC. Its translation: CASSPGTGISGANVLTF. The rearrangement joins TRBV18 to TRBJ2-6; 8 nucleotides line up with TRBD1. V gave up 3 bases and J gave up 0 bases; unmatched junction bases: 4. Germline values: CDR1 KGHSH, CDR2 LQKENI. The CDR3 runs 17 residues.

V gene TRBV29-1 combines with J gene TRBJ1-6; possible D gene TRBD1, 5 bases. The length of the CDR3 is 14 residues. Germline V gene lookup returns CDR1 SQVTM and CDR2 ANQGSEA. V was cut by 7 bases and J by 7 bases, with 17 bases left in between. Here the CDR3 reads CSAKGPGDNSPLHF. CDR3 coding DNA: TGCAGCGCTAAGGGGCCGGGTGACAATTCACCCCTCCACTTT.

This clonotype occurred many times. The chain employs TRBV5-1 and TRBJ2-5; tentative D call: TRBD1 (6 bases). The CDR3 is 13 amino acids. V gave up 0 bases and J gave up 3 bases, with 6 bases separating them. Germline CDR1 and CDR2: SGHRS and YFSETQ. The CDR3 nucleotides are TGCGCCAGCAGCTTGGACAGGGAAGAGACCCAGTACTTC. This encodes CASSLDREETQYF.

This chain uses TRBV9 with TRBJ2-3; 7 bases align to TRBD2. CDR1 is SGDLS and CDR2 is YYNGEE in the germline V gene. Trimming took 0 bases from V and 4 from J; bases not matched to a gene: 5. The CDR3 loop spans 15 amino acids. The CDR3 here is CASSVEAGVADTQYF. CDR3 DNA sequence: TGTGCCAGCAGCGTAGAGGCGGGAGTCGCAGATACGCAGTATTTT.

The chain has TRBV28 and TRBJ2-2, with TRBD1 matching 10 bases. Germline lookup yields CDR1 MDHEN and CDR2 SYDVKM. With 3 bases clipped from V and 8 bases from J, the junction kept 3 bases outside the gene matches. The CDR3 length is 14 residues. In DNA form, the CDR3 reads TGTGCCAGCAGTTTTGACAGGGGGCGAGGGGAGCTGTTTTTT. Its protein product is CASSFDRGRGELFF. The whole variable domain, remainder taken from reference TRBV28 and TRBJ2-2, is DVKVTQSSRYLVKRTGEKVFLECVQDMDHENMFWYRQDPGLGLRLIYFSYDVKMKEKGDIPEGYSVSREKKERFSLILESASTNQTSMYLCASSFDRGRGELFFGEGSRLTVL.

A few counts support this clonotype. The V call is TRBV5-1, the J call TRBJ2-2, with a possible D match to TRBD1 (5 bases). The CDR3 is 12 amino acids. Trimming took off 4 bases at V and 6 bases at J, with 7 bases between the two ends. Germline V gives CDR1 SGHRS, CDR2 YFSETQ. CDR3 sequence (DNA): TGCGCCAGCAGCACCAGGGCCGGGGAGCTGTTTTTT. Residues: CASSTRAGELFF.

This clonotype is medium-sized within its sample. The CDR3 loop reads CASSLSDSGLETQYF. CDR3 sequence (DNA): TGTGCCAGCAGTTTGAGCGATAGCGGGCTAGAGACCCAGTACTTC. The rearrangement joins TRBV12-3 or TRBV12-4 to TRBJ2-5; 7 bases map to TRBD2. Trimming at V came to 3 bases and at J to 4 bases, leaving 8 bases not matched to a gene. This CDR3 contains 15 residues.

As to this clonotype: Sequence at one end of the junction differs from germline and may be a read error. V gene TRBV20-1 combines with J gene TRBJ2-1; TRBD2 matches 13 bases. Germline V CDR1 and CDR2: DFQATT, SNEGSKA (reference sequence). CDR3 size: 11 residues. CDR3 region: CSAPRTSGSNF. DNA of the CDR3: TGCAGTGCTCCCCGGACTAGCGGGAGTAATTTC.